The 32 T cell receptor beta chains in this list originate from one sample, sequenced in a study of blood T cell repertoires in COVID-19. Method: immunoSEQ multiplex PCR; TCRdb's copy keeps in-frame clones and lacks some. The data show approximately 190,000 clones, less than 90% seen once. Sequencing was performed on PBMCs or T cells enriched from blood (not recorded which). Receptors originate from a woman in her twenties or thirties who had been exposed to COVID-19.

This chain connects TRBV15 to TRBJ1-1; TRBD1 matches at 11 bases. The CDR3 spans 15 residues. The ends lost 1 base at V and 5 bases at J; junction bases unmatched: 3. From germline, CDR1 is LNHNV and CDR2 YYDKDF (reference sequence). The CDR3 is CATSRGGTGGTEAFF. CDR3 DNA: TGTGCCACCAGCAGAGGGGGGACAGGGGGAACTGAAGCTTTCTTT. Full variable domain (outside the CDR3, taken from reference TRBV15 and TRBJ1-1): DAMVIQNPRYQVTQFGKPVTLSCSQTLNHNVMYWYQQKSSQAPKLLFHYYDKDFNNEADTPDNFQSRRPNTSFCFLDIRSPGLGDTAMYLCATSRGGTGGTEAFFGQGTRLTVV.

This chain links TRBV7-2 with TRBJ1-1, with 8 bases identical to TRBD1. Germline CDR1 SGHTA, CDR2 FQGNSA. The trim removed 7 bases at V and 4 bases at J, leaving 8 bases unmatched. This CDR3 has 14 residues. Here the CDR3 DNA reads TGTGCCAGCATCCAAGAAACAGGGGGCACTGAAGCTTTCTTT. It specifies CASIQETGGTEAFF.

The V call is TRBV10-3, the J call TRBJ2-1; possible D gene TRBD2, 7 bases. Germline CDR1 ENHRY, CDR2 SYGVKD. There are 17 residues in the CDR3. The V end lost 5 bases, the J end lost 0 bases, and 17 bases lay between the germline ends. The CDR3 bases are TGTGCCATCAGTACCCAAGGGGGGGGCAGCTCCTACAATGAGCAGTTCTTC. Protein sequence: CAISTQGGGSSYNEQFF.

V is TRBV7-9 and J is TRBJ2-5; perhaps TRBD1 as D (6 bases). V shed 4 bases and J shed 3 bases, with 18 bases lying between them. The CDR3 totals 16 residues. Looked up from germline, CDR1 is SEHNR and CDR2 is FQNEAQ (reference sequence). In DNA form, the CDR3 reads TGTGCCAGCAGCTCCCAGGGGACGGGCTTCAAAGAGACCCAGTACTTC. It yields the protein CASSSQGTGFKETQYF.

This chain joins TRBV7-9 and TRBJ1-2, with D perhaps matching TRBD1 (5 bases). The germline V gene encodes CDR1 SEHNR and CDR2 FQNEAQ (reference sequence). Trimming left V 3 bases short and J 8 bases short, with 16 bases between. This CDR3 region has 14 residues. The CDR3 DNA reads TGTGCCAGCAGCTTGGGGGGAGGTGTAGACGGCTACACCTTC. Residues: CASSLGGGVDGYTF.

The CDR3 is CASSQIRGHNQPQHF. DNA for the CDR3: TGCGCCAGCAGCCAAATACGGGGACACAATCAGCCCCAGCATTTT. V usage is TRBV4-3 and J usage is TRBJ1-5; a weak D match, TRBD1 (6 bases). Germline V gene data show CDR1 as LGHNA and CDR2 as YSLEER. Deletions cut 2 bases from V and 3 bases from J, with 11 bases between. CDR3 length: 15 amino acids.

In its sample, this clone was seen a few times. The chain carries TRBV12-5 and TRBJ1-4, with 8 bases aligning to TRBD1. Germline CDR1 reads LGHNT; CDR2 reads FRNRAP. Trimming at V came to 4 bases and at J to 8 bases, leaving 6 bases not matched to a gene. This CDR3 has 14 amino acids. CDR3: CASGSPDREEKLFF. The DNA of the CDR3 is TGTGCTAGTGGTTCGCCGGACAGGGAAGAAAAACTGTTTTTT.

V and J are TRBV5-1 and TRBJ2-1; D ambiguous. The CDR3 sequence is 12 residues long. V was shortened by 0 bases and J by 8 bases, with 6 bases between the two germline ends. CDR1 is SGHRS, CDR2 YFSETQ, per germline. The CDR3 loop is CASSLEYYEQFF. The CDR3 nucleotides are TGCGCCAGCAGCTTGGAATACTATGAGCAGTTCTTC.

The chain has TRBV5-1 and TRBJ2-7, with D maybe TRBD1 (5 bases). V lost 6 bases, J lost 4 bases, and 11 bases lay in between. This CDR3 spans 12 amino acids. CDR1 and CDR2 from the germline V gene are SGHRS and YFSETQ. This chain's CDR3 is CASNQGPYEQYF. The DNA for the CDR3 is TGCGCCAGCAATCAGGGCCCTTACGAGCAGTACTTC. The variable domain in full, completed from reference TRBV5-1 and TRBJ2-7, reads KAGVTQTPRYLIKTRGQQVTLSCSPISGHRSVSWYQQTPGQGLQFLFEYFSETQRNKGNFPGRFSGRQFSNSRSEMNVSTLELGDSALYLCASNQGPYEQYFGPGTRLTVT.

This chain joins TRBV7-2 and TRBJ2-7; 7 bases are a match to TRBD1. The CDR3 has 14 amino acids. Germline V gives CDR1 SGHTA, CDR2 FQGNSA. Unmatched junction bases numbered 9, after V lost 5 bases and J lost 5 bases. CDR3 loop: CASSRDRILHEQYF. In DNA, the CDR3 is TGTGCCAGCAGCCGGGACAGAATACTACACGAGCAGTACTTC.

The V and J genes are TRBV6-2 or TRBV6-3 and TRBJ1-6; no firm D call. The CDR3 loop spans 12 amino acids. The V gene's germline CDR1 is MNHEY and CDR2 SVGEGT. V lost 2 bases and J lost 7, with 3 bases in between. In DNA, the CDR3 is TGTGCCAGCAGTTACGCGAATTCACCCCTCCACTTT. Encoded protein: CASSYANSPLHF.

V is TRBV15 and J is TRBJ2-7; the D is unclear. CDR1 is LNHNV and CDR2 is YYDKDF in the germline V gene (reference sequence). This CDR3 contains 14 residues. The V end was cut by 3 bases, the J end by 6 bases, with 15 bases between. CDR3 bases: TGTGCCACCAGCAGTGAACTTTTCGGTAGCGAGCAGTACTTC. Residues: CATSSELFGSEQYF.

CDR3 sequence reads: CASSWEGGHEKLFF. For the CDR3, the DNA is TGTGCCAGCAGCTGGGAAGGGGGTCATGAAAAACTGTTTTTT. The rearrangement joins TRBV7-9 to TRBJ1-4, with D perhaps matching TRBD1 (6 bases). CDR3 length: 14 amino acids. Trimming shortened V by 4 bases and J by 6 bases, and 12 bases separated the two germline ends. Germline CDR1 SEHNR, CDR2 FQNEAQ (reference sequence). Drawing the rest from reference TRBV7-9 and TRBJ1-4, the complete variable domain is DTGVSQNPRHKITKRGQNVTFRCDPISEHNRLYWYRQTLGQGPEFLTYFQNEAQLEKSRLLSDRFSAERPKGSFSTLEIQRTEQGDSAMYLCASSWEGGHEKLFFGSGTQLSVL.

V is TRBV7-2 and J is TRBJ1-2; possible D gene TRBD1, 5 bases. The CDR3 contains 15 residues. V shed 5 bases and J shed 6 bases, with 19 bases lying between them. Germline lookup yields CDR1 SGHTA and CDR2 FQGNSA. CDR3 in amino acids: CASSPHHSGIDGYTF. As DNA, the CDR3 is TGTGCCAGCAGCCCACACCATTCAGGGATTGATGGCTACACCTTC.

The CDR3 DNA sequence: TGTGCCAGCAGCAGGGCTACGGACGGTGAAGCTTTCTTT. It codes for CASSRATDGEAFF. V gene TRBV6-5 combines with J gene TRBJ1-1, with a tentative D call TRBD1 (5 bases). V lost 6 bases to trimming and J lost 7 bases, with 15 bases between them. Germline assignment: CDR1 MNHEY and CDR2 SVGAGI. The CDR3 extends over 13 amino acids.

This chain links TRBV4-1 with TRBJ2-7; 7 nucleotides line up with TRBD1. CDR1 is MGHRA and CDR2 is YSYEKL in the germline V gene. After removal of 3 bases from V and 3 bases from J, the junction contained 5 bases not matched to a gene. The CDR3 is 14 residues long. The CDR3 coding sequence is TGCGCCAGCAGCCATTTGGGACAGAGCTACGAGCAGTACTTC. As protein: CASSHLGQSYEQYF.

The chain is built from TRBV5-8 and TRBJ1-1, with D tentatively TRBD1 (5 bases). Germline V gives CDR1 SGHTS, CDR2 YDEGEE. V was pared by 1 base and J by 6 bases, with 10 bases between. The CDR3 is made up of 13 amino acids. CDR3 protein: CASSLSQGPEAFF. DNA for the CDR3: TGTGCCAGCAGCTTGTCGCAGGGCCCTGAAGCTTTCTTT.

This clone was detected once. The chain employs TRBV25-1 and TRBJ1-5; no firm D call. Trimming left V 4 bases short and J 3 bases short, with 7 bases between. Germline V gives CDR1 MGHDK, CDR2 SYGVNS. The CDR3 runs 13 residues. CDR3 in DNA: TGTGCCAGCAGTGCCTCTATCAATCAGCCCCAGCATTTT. It is translated as CASSASINQPQHF.

The chain uses TRBV5-1 and TRBJ1-4, with D perhaps matching TRBD1 (5 bases). The CDR3 sequence is 14 residues long. V dropped 0 bases and J dropped 6 bases, with 9 bases sitting between them. Germline V lookup: CDR1 SGHRS, CDR2 YFSETQ. The DNA for the CDR3 is TGCGCCAGCAGCTTGGAGGCAGGGTATGAAAAACTGTTTTTT. Amino acids: CASSLEAGYEKLFF.

This clone was recorded a few times. The chain is built from TRBV10-1 and TRBJ2-3; 8 bases fit TRBD1. Trimming removed 8 bases from V and 2 bases from J; junction bases left unmatched: 18. The CDR3 runs 18 residues. The germline CDR1 and CDR2 sequences are WNHNN and SYGVQD (reference sequence). The CDR3 nucleotides are TGCGCCAGCTCCCACTGGGACAGGACTGAAGGTGACACAGATACGCAGTATTTT. It translates to CASSHWDRTEGDTDTQYF.

The table lists this clone with many counts. The chain combines TRBV3-1 (or the pseudogene TRBV3-2) with TRBJ2-7; 12 bases align to TRBD2. Unmatched junction bases numbered 4, after V lost 3 bases and J lost 1 base. CDR3 length equals 16 residues. CDR1 and CDR2 (germline): LGHDT, YNNKEL (reference sequence). CDR3 sequence: CASSHGLAGLSYEQYF. CDR3 sequence (DNA): TGTGCCAGCAGCCACGGACTAGCGGGGCTATCCTACGAGCAGTACTTC.

This clone was recorded once. The chain joins TRBV12-5 to TRBJ1-4; the D is unclear. Trimming removed 2 bases from V and 8 bases from J, with 12 bases in between. CDR3 size: 14 residues. The germline gives CDR1 LGHNT, CDR2 FRNRAP. The CDR3, as DNA: TGTGCTAGTGGTTTGCTCCCTCCCGGGGAAAAACTGTTTTTT. Its translation is CASGLLPPGEKLFF.

V and J are TRBV12-3 or TRBV12-4 and TRBJ1-3; D is possibly TRBD1 (6 bases). This CDR3 spans 11 amino acids. The V and J ends lost 6 bases and 11 bases respectively, with 11 bases between them. The CDR3 sequence: CASSLGGAIYF. The CDR3 DNA reads TGTGCCAGCAGCCTAGGGGGGGCCATATATTTT.

The chain joins TRBV5-1 to TRBJ2-1, with 7 bases lining up with TRBD1. The CDR3 consists of 12 residues. Germline lookup yields CDR1 SGHRS and CDR2 YFSETQ. V gave up 4 bases and J gave up 9 bases; unmatched junction bases: 4. CDR3 nucleotide sequence: TGCGCCAGCAGCGACAGGGATACTGAGCAGTTCTTC. It specifies CASSDRDTEQFF.

V is TRBV5-1 and J is TRBJ1-2, with 8 bases lining up with TRBD1. The CDR3 has 15 amino acids. Looked up from germline, CDR1 is SGHRS and CDR2 is YFSETQ. The V and J ends lost 4 bases and 8 bases, in that order; junction bases with no gene match: 13. This CDR3 is CASSHPQGAIWGYTF. As DNA, the CDR3 is TGCGCCAGCAGCCATCCGCAGGGGGCGATTTGGGGCTACACCTTC.

The chain couples TRBV29-1 to TRBJ1-1; 7 nucleotides agree with TRBD1. Trimming cost V 5 bases and J 6 bases; bases outside gene matches: 9. CDR1 is SQVTM, CDR2 ANQGSEA, per germline. The CDR3 runs 13 residues. The CDR3 sequence: CSVSRDSGSEAFF. CDR3 in DNA: TGCAGCGTTTCCCGGGACAGCGGGTCTGAAGCTTTCTTT.

This chain links TRBV4-1 with TRBJ2-3; D perhaps matches TRBD1 (5 bases). The CDR3 runs 15 residues. V was clipped by 4 bases and J by 0 bases, with 11 bases between them. Germline lookup yields CDR1 MGHRA and CDR2 YSYEKL. This CDR3 is CASSRTGHSTDTQYF. The CDR3 coding sequence is TGCGCCAGCAGCCGAACCGGACACAGCACAGATACGCAGTATTTT.

This clone has just one count. The chain uses TRBV15 and TRBJ2-5; 7 positions agree with TRBD1. CDR3 length equals 16 residues. The germline V gene encodes CDR1 LNHNV and CDR2 YYDKDF (reference sequence). V dropped 1 base and J dropped 4; count of bases not matched to a gene: 9. The CDR3 protein is CATSRGTGVIGETQYF. DNA for the CDR3: TGTGCCACCAGCAGAGGTACAGGGGTGATTGGAGAGACCCAGTACTTC.

This sequence joins TRBV5-1 and TRBJ1-4; D is unclear. The V gene lost 0 bases and the J gene lost 6 bases, with 12 bases spanning the gap. Germline CDR1 reads SGHRS; CDR2 reads YFSETQ. The CDR3 spans 15 residues. The CDR3 spells CASSLASGDYEKLFF. The CDR3 DNA reads as TGCGCCAGCAGCTTGGCCAGCGGGGATTATGAAAAACTGTTTTTT.

DNA of the CDR3: TGTGCCAGCAGCCAACGTCCTGAGACTGAAGCTTTCTTT. Its translation: CASSQRPETEAFF. V gene TRBV3-1 (or the pseudogene TRBV3-2) combines with J gene TRBJ1-1; D not resolved. The CDR3 is 13 residues long. The germline V gene encodes CDR1 LGHDT and CDR2 YNNKEL (reference sequence). V was shortened by 2 bases and J by 5 bases, with 9 bases between the two germline ends.

This chain links TRBV19 with TRBJ2-1; 12 bases are a match to TRBD1. The ends lost 5 bases at V and 8 bases at J; junction bases unmatched: 7. Germline lookup yields CDR1 LNHDA and CDR2 SQIVND (reference sequence). This CDR3 comprises 15 residues. The CDR3 sequence is CASSLTGTGGDEQFF. CDR3 in DNA: TGTGCCAGTAGTTTGACCGGGACAGGGGGCGATGAGCAGTTCTTC.

CDR3 DNA: TGCGCCAGCAGCAGGGGGCCGGGACAGGGGTCCACTGAAGCTTTCTTT. This sequence encodes CASSRGPGQGSTEAFF. The chain is built from TRBV5-1 and TRBJ1-1; 10 nucleotides match TRBD1. The CDR3 length is 16 residues. J was trimmed by 4 bases and V by 4 bases; bases with no gene match: 10. Germline lookup yields CDR1 SGHRS and CDR2 YFSETQ.